This T cell receptor beta chain emerged from a study of graft-versus-host responses after intestinal transplantation. Study-level information: Following induction with anti-thymocyte globulin, all recipients were given tacrolimus and steroids for two to three years.

Germline V gene data show CDR1 as ENHRY and CDR2 as SYGVKD. The length of the CDR3 is 12 residues. V was trimmed by 3 bases and J by 2 bases, leaving 4 bases between them. Only in-frame clones appear in the TCRdb table, and some are missing; sequencing was by immunoSEQ multiplex PCR. The sample contains around 100,000 clones, approximately 92% of which appear only once. Regarding this clone: As yet, its antigen is unknown.

The gene calls are TRBV10-3 and TRBJ2-5, with no clear D. The receptor's source is a human donor who was the organ donor for an intestinal transplant. The sample here was unstimulated CD4+ T cells sorted from spleen or lymph node cells, taken before transplant. For the CDR3, the DNA is TGTGCCATCAGTGACGGACAAGAGACCCAGTACTTC. Translation: CAISDGQETQYF.